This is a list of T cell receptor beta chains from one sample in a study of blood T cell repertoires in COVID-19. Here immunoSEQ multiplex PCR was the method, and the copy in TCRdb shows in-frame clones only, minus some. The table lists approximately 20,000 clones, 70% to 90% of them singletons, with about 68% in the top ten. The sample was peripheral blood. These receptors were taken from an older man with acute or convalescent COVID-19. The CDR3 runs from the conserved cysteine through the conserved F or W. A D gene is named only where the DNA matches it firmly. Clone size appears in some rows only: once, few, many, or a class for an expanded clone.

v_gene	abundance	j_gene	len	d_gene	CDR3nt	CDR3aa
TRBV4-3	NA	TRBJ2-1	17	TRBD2	TGCGCCAGCAGCCAAGGACACAGCGGGGGGCTATACAATGAGCAGTTCTTC	CASSQGHSGGLYNEQFF
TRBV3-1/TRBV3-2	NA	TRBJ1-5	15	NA	TGTGCCAGCAGCCAAGATTGGTTGGCCGTTCAGCCCCAGCATTTT	CASSQDWLAVQPQHF
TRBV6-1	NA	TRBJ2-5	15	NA	TGTGCCAGCAATGCAGGGTTCTGGGGTCCAGAGACCCAGTACTTC	CASNAGFWGPETQYF
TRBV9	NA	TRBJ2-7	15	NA	TGTGCCAGCAGCGTAGGAACAGGGGGGGCCTACGAGCAGTACTTC	CASSVGTGGAYEQYF
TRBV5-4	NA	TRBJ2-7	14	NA	TGTGCCAGCAGCCCAGAGGCGGGCGCCTACGAGCAGTACTTC	CASSPEAGAYEQYF
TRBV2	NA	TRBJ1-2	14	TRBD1	TGTGCCAGCAGGGGTGGACAGGGGTTCTATGGCTACACCTTC	CASRGGQGFYGYTF
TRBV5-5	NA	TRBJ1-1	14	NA	TGTGCCAGCAGCTTGAGGGCGGGGAACACTGAAGCTTTCTTT	CASSLRAGNTEAFF
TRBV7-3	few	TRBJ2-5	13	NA	TGTGCCAGCAGCTTAATGGGCTTAGAGACCCAGTACTTC	CASSLMGLETQYF
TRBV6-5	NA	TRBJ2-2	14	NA	TGTGCCAGCAAGAGGACAGAGCCCACCGGGGAGCTGTTTTTT	CASKRTEPTGELFF
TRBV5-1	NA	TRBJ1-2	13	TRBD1	TGCGCCAGCAGCTCCCTTGGACAGGGAGCCCTGACCTTC	CASSSLGQGALTF
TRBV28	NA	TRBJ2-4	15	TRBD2	TGTGCCAGCAGTTTGGGAGGGATGGTCAAAAACATTCAGTACTTC	CASSLGGMVKNIQYF
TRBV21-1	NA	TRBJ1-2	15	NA	TGTGCCAGCAGCCTTAGGACAGGGGTACTCGATGGCTACACCTTC	CASSLRTGVLDGYTF
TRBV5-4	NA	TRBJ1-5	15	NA	TGTGCCAGCAGCAGAGACGGACAGCCCAATCAGCCCCAGCATTTT	CASSRDGQPNQPQHF
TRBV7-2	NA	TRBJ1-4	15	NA	TGTGCCAGCAGCTCGGACAGTGCGGCTAATGAAAAACTGTTTTTT	CASSSDSAANEKLFF
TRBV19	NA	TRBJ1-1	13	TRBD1	TGTGCCACCAGAGAGGACAGGGCCACTGAAGCTTTCTTT	CATREDRATEAFF
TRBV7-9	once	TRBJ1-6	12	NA	TGTGCCAGCAGCTTAGGAGGGTCACCCCTCCACTTT	CASSLGGSPLHF
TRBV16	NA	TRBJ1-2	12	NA	TGTGCCAGCAGCCAATTTCAGGATGGCTACACCTTC	CASSQFQDGYTF
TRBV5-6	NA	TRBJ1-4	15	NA	TGTGCCAGCAGCTTGAGGAACAGACCTTATGAAAAACTGTTTTTT	CASSLRNRPYEKLFF
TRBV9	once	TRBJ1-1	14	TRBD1	TGTGCCAGCAGCTCCGGGACAGGGAACACTGAAGCTTTCTTT	CASSSGTGNTEAFF
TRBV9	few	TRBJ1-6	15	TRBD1	TGTGCCAGCAGCGCACAAACAGGGGTGGGATCACCCCTCCACTTT	CASSAQTGVGSPLHF
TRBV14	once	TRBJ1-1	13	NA	TGTGCCAGCAGGCAAGACTGGAACACTGAAGCTTTCTTT	CASRQDWNTEAFF
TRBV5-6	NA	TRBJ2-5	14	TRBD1	TGTGCCAGCAGCGTACCCGGGACAGGGACGTCCCAGTACTTC	CASSVPGTGTSQYF
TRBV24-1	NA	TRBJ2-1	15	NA	TGTGCCACCAGTGATCGAACCGGGACTCCGAATGAGCAGTTCTTC	CATSDRTGTPNEQFF
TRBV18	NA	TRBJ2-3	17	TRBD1	TGTGCCAGCTCACCAACAGCGGGACAGGGGGGCACAGATACGCAGTATTTT	CASSPTAGQGGTDTQYF
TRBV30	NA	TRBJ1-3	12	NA	TGTGCCTGGGAACTCTCTGGAAACACCATATATTTT	CAWELSGNTIYF
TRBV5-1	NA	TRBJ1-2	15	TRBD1	TGCGCCAGCAGTGCGGACGGACAGGCCCCCGGAGGCTACACCTTC	CASSADGQAPGGYTF
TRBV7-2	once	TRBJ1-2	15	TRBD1	TGTGCCAGCAGCCTACAACAGGGGGCGCAGGCTGGCTACACCTTC	CASSLQQGAQAGYTF
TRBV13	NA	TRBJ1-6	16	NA	TGTGCCAGCAGCCCCCGTGCGGAAGGGGATAATTCACCCCTCCACTTT	CASSPRAEGDNSPLHF
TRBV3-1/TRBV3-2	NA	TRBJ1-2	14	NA	TGTGCCAGCAGCCCCCTGAGGGAGATCTATGGCTACACCTTC	CASSPLREIYGYTF
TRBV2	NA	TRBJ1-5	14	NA	TGTGCCAGCACGAGGGAGGGAATGGGTCAGCCCCAGCATTTT	CASTREGMGQPQHF
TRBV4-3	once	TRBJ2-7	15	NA	TGCGCCAGCAGCCAAGATTGGGGGGGCTTGGGCGAGCAGTACTTC	CASSQDWGGLGEQYF
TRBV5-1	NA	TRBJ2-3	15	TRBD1	TGCGCCAGACGGCCGGGACAGGGAGTCACAGATACGCAGTATTTT	CARRPGQGVTDTQYF
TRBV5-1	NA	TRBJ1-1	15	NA	TGCGCCAGCAGCTTGGCAGGGATTGGGGACACTGAAGCTTTCTTT	CASSLAGIGDTEAFF
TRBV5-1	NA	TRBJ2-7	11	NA	TGCGCCAGCAGCTCTTCCTACGAGCAGTACTTC	CASSSSYEQYF
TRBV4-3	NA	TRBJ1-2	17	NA	TGCGCCAGCAGCCAAGAAGTTCGGGGGTCGCTTAACTATGGCTACACCTTC	CASSQEVRGSLNYGYTF
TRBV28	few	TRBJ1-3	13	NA	TGTGCCAGCAGTTGGTCAGCTGGAAACACCATATATTTT	CASSWSAGNTIYF
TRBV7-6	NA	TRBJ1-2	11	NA	TGTGCCAGCAGCTCGGGCTATGGCTACACCTTC	CASSSGYGYTF
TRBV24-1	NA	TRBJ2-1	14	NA	TGTGCCACCAGTGACGCCGGACAGAACAATGAGCAGTTCTTC	CATSDAGQNNEQFF
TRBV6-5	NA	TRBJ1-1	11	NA	TGTGCCAGCAGTTACGGGGAGGGGGCTTTCTTT	CASSYGEGAFF
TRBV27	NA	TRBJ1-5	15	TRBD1	TGTGCCAGCAGTTGGACAGGGGTAGGCAATCAGCCCCAGCATTTT	CASSWTGVGNQPQHF
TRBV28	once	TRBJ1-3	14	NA	TGTGCCACCTTTAGTCTTTACTCTGGAAACACCATATATTTT	CATFSLYSGNTIYF
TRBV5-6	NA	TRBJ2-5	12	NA	TGTGCCAGCAGCTCAGTCCAAGAGACCCAGTACTTC	CASSSVQETQYF
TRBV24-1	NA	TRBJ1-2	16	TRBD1	TGTGCCACCAGTGACCCAGGGACAGGGAGTAACTATGGCTACACCTTC	CATSDPGTGSNYGYTF
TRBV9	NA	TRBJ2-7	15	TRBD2	TGTGCCAGCAGCGGGCCTAGCGGGGGGGCCCGCGAGCAGTACTTC	CASSGPSGGAREQYF
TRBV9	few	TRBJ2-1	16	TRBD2	TGTGCCAGCAGCGTAGGGGGGACTAGCACCCGGGGTGAGCAGTTCTTC	CASSVGGTSTRGEQFF
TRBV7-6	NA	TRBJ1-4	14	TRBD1	TGTGCCAGTAGACCGGGACAGGGAGGGGAAAAACTGTTTTTT	CASRPGQGGEKLFF
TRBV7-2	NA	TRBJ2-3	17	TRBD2	TGTGCCAGCAGCCCCCGGACTAGCGGGGGCCCCACAGATACGCAGTATTTT	CASSPRTSGGPTDTQYF